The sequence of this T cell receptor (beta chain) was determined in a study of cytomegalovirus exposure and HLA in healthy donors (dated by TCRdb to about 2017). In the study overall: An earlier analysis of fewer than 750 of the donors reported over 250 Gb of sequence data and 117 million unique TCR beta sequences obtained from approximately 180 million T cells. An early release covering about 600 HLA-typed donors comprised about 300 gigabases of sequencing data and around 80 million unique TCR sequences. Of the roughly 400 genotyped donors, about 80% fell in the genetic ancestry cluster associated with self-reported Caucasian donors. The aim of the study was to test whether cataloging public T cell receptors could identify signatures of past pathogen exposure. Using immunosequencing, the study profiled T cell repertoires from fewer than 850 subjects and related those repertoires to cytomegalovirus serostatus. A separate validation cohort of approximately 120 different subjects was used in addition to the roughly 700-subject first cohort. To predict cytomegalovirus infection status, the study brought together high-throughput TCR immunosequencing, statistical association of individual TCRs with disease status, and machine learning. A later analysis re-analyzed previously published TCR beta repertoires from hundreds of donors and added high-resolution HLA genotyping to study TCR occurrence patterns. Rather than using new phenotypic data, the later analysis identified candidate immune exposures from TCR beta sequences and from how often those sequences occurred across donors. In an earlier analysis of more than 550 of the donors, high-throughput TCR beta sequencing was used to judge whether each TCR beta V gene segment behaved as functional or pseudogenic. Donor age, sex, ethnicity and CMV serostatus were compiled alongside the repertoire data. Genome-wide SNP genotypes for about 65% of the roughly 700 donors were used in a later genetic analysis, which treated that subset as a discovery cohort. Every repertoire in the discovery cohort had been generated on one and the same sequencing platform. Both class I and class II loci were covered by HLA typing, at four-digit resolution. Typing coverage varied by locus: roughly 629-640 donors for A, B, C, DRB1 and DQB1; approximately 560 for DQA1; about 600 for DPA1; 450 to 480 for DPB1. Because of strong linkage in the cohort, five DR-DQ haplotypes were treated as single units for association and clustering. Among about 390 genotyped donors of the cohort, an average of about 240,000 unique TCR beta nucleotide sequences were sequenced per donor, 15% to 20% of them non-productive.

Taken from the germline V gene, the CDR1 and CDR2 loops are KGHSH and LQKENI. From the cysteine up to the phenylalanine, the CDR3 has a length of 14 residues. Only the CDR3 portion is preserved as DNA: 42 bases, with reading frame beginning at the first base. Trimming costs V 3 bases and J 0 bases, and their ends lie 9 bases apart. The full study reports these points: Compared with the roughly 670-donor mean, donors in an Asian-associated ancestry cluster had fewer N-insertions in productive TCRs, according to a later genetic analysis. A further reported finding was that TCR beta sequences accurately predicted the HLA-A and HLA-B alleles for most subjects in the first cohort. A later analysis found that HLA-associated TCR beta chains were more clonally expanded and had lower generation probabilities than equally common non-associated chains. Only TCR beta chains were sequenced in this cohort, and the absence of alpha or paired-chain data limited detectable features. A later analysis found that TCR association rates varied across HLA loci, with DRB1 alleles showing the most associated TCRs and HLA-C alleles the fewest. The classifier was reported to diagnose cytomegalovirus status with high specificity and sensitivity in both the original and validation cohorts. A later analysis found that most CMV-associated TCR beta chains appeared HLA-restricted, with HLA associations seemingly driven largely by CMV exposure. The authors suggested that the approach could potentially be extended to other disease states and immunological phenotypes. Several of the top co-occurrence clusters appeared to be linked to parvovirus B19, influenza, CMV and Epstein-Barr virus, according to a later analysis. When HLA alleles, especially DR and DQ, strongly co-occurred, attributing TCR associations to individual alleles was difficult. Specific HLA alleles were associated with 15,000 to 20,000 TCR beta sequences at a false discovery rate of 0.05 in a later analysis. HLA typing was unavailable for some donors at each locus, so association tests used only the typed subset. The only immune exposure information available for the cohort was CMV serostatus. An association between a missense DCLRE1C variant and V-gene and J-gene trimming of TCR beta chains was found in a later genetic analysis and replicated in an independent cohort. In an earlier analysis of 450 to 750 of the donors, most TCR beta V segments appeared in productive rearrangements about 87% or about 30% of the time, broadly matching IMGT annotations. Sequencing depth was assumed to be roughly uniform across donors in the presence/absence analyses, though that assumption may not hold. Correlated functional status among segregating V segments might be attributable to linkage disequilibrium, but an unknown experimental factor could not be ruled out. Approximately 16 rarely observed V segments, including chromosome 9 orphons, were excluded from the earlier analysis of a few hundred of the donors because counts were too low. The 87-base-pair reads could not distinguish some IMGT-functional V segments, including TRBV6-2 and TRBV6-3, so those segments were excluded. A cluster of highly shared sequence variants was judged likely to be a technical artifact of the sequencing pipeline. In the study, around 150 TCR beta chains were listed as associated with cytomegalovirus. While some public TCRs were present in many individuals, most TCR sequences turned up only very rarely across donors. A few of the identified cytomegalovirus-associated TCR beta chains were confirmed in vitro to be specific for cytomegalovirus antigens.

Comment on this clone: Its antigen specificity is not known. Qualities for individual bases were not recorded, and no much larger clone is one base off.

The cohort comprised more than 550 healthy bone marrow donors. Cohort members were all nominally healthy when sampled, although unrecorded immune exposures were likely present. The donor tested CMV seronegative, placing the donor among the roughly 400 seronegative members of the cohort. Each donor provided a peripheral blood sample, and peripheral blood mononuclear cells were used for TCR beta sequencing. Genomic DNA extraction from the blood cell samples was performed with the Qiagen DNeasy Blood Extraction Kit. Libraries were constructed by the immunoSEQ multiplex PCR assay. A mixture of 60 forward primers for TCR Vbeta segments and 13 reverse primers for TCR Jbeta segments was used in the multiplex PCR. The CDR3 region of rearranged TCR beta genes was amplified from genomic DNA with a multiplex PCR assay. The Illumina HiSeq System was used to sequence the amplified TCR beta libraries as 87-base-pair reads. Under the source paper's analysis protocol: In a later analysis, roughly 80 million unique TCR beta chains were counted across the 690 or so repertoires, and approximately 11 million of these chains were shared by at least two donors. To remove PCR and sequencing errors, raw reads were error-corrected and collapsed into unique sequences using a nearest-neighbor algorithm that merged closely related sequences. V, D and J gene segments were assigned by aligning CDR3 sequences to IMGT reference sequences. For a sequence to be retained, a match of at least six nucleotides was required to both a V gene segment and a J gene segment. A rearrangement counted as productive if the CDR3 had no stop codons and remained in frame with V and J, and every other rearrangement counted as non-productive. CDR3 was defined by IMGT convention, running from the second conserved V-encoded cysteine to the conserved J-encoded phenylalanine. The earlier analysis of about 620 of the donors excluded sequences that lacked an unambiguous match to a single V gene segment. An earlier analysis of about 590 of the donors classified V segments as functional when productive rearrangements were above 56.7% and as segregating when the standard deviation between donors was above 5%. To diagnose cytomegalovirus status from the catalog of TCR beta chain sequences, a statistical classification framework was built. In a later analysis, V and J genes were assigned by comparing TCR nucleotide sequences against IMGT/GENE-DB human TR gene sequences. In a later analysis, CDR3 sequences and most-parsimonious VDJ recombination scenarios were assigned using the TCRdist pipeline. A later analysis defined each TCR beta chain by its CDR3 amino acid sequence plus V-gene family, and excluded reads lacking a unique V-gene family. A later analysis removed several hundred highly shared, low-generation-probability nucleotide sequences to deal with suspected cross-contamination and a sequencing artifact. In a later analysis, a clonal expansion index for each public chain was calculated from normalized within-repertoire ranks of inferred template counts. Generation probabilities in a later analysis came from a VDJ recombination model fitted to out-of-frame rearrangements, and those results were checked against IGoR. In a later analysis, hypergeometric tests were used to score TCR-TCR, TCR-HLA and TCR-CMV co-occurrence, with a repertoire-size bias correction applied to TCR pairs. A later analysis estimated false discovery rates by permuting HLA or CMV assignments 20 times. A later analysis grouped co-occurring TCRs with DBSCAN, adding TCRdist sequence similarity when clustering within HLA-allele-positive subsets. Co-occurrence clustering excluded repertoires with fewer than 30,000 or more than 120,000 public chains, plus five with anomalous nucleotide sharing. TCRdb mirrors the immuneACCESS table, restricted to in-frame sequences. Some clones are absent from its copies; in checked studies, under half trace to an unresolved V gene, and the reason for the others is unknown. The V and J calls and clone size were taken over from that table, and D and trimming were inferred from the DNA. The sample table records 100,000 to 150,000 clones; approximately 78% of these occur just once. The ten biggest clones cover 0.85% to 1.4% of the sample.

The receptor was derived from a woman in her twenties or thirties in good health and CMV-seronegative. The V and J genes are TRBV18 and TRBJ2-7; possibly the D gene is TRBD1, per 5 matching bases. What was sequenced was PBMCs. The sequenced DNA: TGTGCCAGCTCACCCTACGACAGCTCCTACGAGCAGTACTTC. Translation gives CASSPYDSSYEQYF.